The present T cell receptor beta chain was sequenced within a study of tumor and adjacent non-tumor tissue in lung cancer. Across the whole study: Patients comprised 12 adenocarcinoma, a couple of squamous cell carcinoma and 1 small cell lung cancer. Patients were aged about 30 to 85, around ten men and about five women, stage I to III.

TCRbeta libraries were built with three rounds of nested PCR, modified from ARM-PCR. In TCRdb, the multiplex PCR reads were re-called with MiXCR into one record per CDR3 protein. The data show tens of thousands of distinct CDR3 sequences, 60% to 80% seen once. The CDR3 loop spans 14 amino acids. V lost 3 bases, J lost 11 bases, and 12 bases stayed unmatched. The germline gives CDR1 SQVTM, CDR2 ANQGSEA. No cell sorting was done before RNA was extracted from the tissue. More than 3 cm separated this lung sample from the edge of the tumor. This clonotype was found once. Its antigen is undetermined. Study outcomes and limitations: Compared with tumor, normal lung showed significantly lower TCR diversity. Tumor repertoires had a smaller top 100 clone share than normal lung.

The chain uses TRBV29-1 and TRBJ2-7; TRBD2 matches 11 bases. This receptor was identified in a woman aged 55 to 70 with non-small cell lung cancer. Sample: distant non-tumor lung tissue. CDR3 sequence (DNA): TGCAGCGTTGACCGGCTAGCGGGAGGAAGTGAGGAGTACTTC. Amino acid sequence: CSVDRLAGGSEEYF.